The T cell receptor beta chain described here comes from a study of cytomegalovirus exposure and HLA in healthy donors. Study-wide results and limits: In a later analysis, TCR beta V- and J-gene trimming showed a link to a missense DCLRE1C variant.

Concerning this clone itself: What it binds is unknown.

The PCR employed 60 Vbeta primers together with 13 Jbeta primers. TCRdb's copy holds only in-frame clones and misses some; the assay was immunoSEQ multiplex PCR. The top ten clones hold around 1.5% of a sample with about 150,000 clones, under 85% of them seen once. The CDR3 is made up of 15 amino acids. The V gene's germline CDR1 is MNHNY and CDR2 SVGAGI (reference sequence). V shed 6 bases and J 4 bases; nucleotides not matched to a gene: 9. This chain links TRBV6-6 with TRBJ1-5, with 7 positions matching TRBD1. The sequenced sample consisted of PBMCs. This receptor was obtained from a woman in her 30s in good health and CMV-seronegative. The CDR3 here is CASSKTGIVNQPQHF. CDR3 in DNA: TGTGCCAGCAGCAAGACAGGGATAGTGAATCAGCCCCAGCATTTT.